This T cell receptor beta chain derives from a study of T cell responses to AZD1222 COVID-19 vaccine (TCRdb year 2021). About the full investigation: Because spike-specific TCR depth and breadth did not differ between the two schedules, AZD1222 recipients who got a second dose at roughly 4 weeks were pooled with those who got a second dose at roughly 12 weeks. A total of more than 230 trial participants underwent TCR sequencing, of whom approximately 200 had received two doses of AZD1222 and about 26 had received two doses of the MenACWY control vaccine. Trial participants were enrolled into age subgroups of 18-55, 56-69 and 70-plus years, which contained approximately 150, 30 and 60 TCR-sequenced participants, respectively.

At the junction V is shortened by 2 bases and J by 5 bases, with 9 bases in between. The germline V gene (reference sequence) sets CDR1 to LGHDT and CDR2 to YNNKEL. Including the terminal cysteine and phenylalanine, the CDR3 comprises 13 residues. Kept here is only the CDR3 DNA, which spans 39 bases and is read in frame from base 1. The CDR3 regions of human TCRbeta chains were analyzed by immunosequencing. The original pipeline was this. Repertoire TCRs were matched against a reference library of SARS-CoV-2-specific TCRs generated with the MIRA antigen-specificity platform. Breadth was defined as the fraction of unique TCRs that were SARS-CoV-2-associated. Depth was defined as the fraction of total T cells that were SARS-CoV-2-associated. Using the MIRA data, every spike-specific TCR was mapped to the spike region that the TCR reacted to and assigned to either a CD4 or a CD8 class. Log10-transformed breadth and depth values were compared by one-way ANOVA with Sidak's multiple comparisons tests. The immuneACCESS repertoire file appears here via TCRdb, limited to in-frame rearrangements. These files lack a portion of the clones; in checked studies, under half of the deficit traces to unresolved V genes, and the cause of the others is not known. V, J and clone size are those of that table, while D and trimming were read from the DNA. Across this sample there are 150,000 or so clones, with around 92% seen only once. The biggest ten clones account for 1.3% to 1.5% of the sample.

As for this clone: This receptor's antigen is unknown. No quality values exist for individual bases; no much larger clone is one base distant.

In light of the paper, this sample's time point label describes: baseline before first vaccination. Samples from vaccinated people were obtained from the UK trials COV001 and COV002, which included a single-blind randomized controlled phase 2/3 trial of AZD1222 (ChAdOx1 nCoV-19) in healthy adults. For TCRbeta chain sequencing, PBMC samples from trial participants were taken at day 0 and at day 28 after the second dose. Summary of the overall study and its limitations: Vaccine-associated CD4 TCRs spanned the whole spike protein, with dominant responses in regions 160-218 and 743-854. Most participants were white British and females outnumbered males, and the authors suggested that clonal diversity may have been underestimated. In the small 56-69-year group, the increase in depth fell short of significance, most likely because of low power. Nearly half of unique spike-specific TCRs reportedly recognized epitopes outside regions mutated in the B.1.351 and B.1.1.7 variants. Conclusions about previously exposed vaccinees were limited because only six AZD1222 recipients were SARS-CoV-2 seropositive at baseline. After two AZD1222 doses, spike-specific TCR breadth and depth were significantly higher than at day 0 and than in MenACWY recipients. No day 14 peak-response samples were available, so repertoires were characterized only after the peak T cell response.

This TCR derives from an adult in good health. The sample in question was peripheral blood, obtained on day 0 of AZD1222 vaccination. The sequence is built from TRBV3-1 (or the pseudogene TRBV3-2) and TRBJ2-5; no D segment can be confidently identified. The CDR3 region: CASSQRLGETQYF. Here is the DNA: TGTGCCAGCAGCCAAAGGTTGGGTGAGACCCAGTACTTC.